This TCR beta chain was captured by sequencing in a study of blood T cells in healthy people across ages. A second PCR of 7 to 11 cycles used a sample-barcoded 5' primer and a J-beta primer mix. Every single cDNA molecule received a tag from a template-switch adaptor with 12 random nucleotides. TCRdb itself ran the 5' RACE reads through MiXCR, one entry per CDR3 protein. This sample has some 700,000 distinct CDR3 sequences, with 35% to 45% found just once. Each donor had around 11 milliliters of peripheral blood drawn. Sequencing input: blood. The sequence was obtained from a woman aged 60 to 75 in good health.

CDR3 amino acids: CSARPVSGRGETQYF. Here the CDR3 DNA reads TGCAGTGCTAGACCGGTTAGCGGGAGGGGGGAGACCCAGTACTTC. The V call is TRBV20-1, the J call TRBJ2-5; TRBD2 agrees at 11 bases. Germline assignment: CDR1 DFQATT and CDR2 SNEGSKA (reference sequence). The CDR3 is 15 residues long. V was pared by 2 bases and J by 5 bases, with 7 bases of the junction left unmatched.